This T cell receptor (beta chain) was identified in a study of cytomegalovirus exposure and HLA in healthy donors. Study observations and caveats: The study flagged 150 to 200 TCR beta chains as cytomegalovirus-associated.

Primers for the PCR totalled 60 Vbeta and 13 Jbeta. The assay was immunoSEQ multiplex PCR, and TCRdb's table has in-frame clones only and misses some. The table shows about 150,000 clones, with 64% occurring only once. Participants comprised healthy donors of bone marrow. A note on this clone: Its antigen is not identified.

The V and J ends lost 0 bases and 0 bases respectively, with 11 bases between them. Germline V gives CDR1 SGHNT, CDR2 YYREEE (reference sequence). This CDR3 spans 16 amino acids. The sequenced sample was PBMCs. The V gene is TRBV5-4, the J gene TRBJ2-3, with D possibly being TRBD2 (5 bases). The receptor's source is a woman aged 30 to 39 in good health and CMV-seropositive. CDR3 amino acids: CASSLGRAASTDTQYF. CDR3 sequence (DNA): TGTGCCAGCAGCTTGGGGCGAGCGGCTAGCACAGATACGCAGTATTTT.